These 21 T cell receptor beta chains originate from one sample sequenced in a study of blood T cell repertoires in COVID-19. Libraries were prepared by immunoSEQ multiplex PCR; TCRdb keeps only in-frame clonotypes and omits some of them. This sample has a few hundred thousand clones, with around 88% found just once. The sample consisted of PBMCs or T cells enriched from blood (not recorded which). These receptors all stem from a woman in her 40s who had recovered from COVID-19.

CDR3 DNA: TGTGCCAGTAGTATCAGGGGGCGAGGCTACACCTTC. Amino acids: CASSIRGRGYTF. J is TRBJ1-2 and V is TRBV19, with 8 positions matching TRBD1. The CDR3 has 12 amino acids. After removal of 3 bases from V and 8 bases from J, the junction contained 2 bases not matched to a gene. The germline V gene has CDR1 LNHDA and CDR2 SQIVND (reference sequence).

The gene calls are TRBV5-4 and TRBJ2-5; D may be TRBD2 (6 bases). Germline-derived CDR1 and CDR2 are SGHNT and YYREEE (reference sequence). The CDR3 contains 13 residues. The V end was cut by 0 bases, the J end by 5 bases, with 8 bases between. Here the CDR3 DNA reads TGTGCCAGCAGCTTGGGAGGGAGGGAGACCCAGTACTTC. The encoded protein is CASSLGGRETQYF. Drawing the rest from reference TRBV5-4 and TRBJ2-5, the complete variable domain is ETGVTQSPTHLIKTRGQQVTLRCSSQSGHNTVSWYQQALGQGPQFIFQYYREEENGRGNFPPRFSGLQFPNYSSELNVNALELDDSALYLCASSLGGRETQYFGPGTRLLVL.

The chain combines TRBV4-2 with TRBJ2-2; the match to TRBD1 covers 9 bases. CDR3 length: 17 amino acids. Germline values: CDR1 LGHNA, CDR2 YNFKEQ. After removal of 0 bases from V and 3 bases from J, the junction contained 5 bases not matched to a gene. CDR3 region: CASSQETGGYDTGELFF. CDR3 in DNA: TGTGCCAGCAGCCAAGAAACAGGGGGCTACGACACCGGGGAGCTGTTTTTT.

J is TRBJ2-1 and V is TRBV5-4, with D possibly matching TRBD2 (6 bases). Deletions cut 4 bases from V and 8 bases from J, with 13 bases between. The CDR3 has 13 residues. Per germline, CDR1 SGHNT and CDR2 YYREEE (reference sequence). The CDR3 region is CASSTRLGDEQFF. The CDR3 DNA reads TGTGCCAGCAGCACCCGACTAGGGGATGAGCAGTTCTTC.

This clone was seen a single time. The chain has TRBV3-1 (or the pseudogene TRBV3-2) and TRBJ2-5; 12 bases map to TRBD2. The germline CDR1 and CDR2 sequences are LGHDT and YNNKEL (reference sequence). This CDR3 region has 16 residues. V lost 4 bases to trimming and J lost 1 base; unmatched junction nucleotides: 4. The CDR3 region is CASSPGLAGFQETQYF. DNA for the CDR3: TGTGCCAGCAGCCCTGGACTAGCGGGATTCCAAGAGACCCAGTACTTC.

J is TRBJ2-1 and V is TRBV7-6, with D possibly matching TRBD2 (6 bases). This CDR3 is built from 15 residues. Trimming stripped 7 bases from V and 6 bases from J, with 19 bases between. CDR1 is SGHVS, CDR2 FNYEAQ, per germline. The CDR3 nucleotides read TGTGCCAGCACCCAGGGAGGAAGGGGATCCAATGAGCAGTTCTTC. Translation: CASTQGGRGSNEQFF.

This clone was counted a few times. The chain links TRBV18 to TRBJ2-2, with TRBD2 matching over 10 bases. Per the germline V gene, CDR1 is KGHSH and CDR2 is LQKENI. Germline trimming cut 5 bases from V and 4 bases from J; bases unmatched to any gene: 10. This CDR3 is built from 17 residues. The CDR3 DNA follows: TGTGCCAGCTCATCCCTTCCTAGCGGGAGATCCACCGGGGAGCTGTTTTTT. Translating gives CASSSLPSGRSTGELFF.

This chain uses TRBV24-1 with TRBJ2-1, with TRBD1 as a possible D gene (5 bases). V lost 4 bases and J lost 2, with 14 bases in between. The germline V gene encodes CDR1 KGHDR and CDR2 SFDVKD. CDR3 length: 16 amino acids. CDR3 region: CATSDPRRQTYNEQFF. The DNA of the CDR3 is TGTGCCACCAGTGACCCCAGAAGACAGACCTACAATGAGCAGTTCTTC.

The count of this clone is one. The chain carries TRBV5-6 and TRBJ2-3, with 9 bases lining up with TRBD2. Germline loops: CDR1 SGHDT, CDR2 YYEEEE. The junction had 6 bases not matched to a gene; V was cut back by 2 bases and J by 5 bases. The CDR3 is 15 amino acids. CDR3 region: CASSFFSGSGDTQYF. The CDR3 bases are TGTGCCAGCAGCTTTTTTAGCGGGAGTGGAGATACGCAGTATTTT.

The rearrangement joins TRBV15 to TRBJ1-5; 9 nucleotides match TRBD1. Germline V CDR1 and CDR2: LNHNV, YYDKDF (reference sequence). V shed 4 bases, J shed 7 bases, and the junction held 5 bases outside the gene matches. The CDR3 totals 14 residues. The CDR3 reads CATSNDRGKQPQHF. CDR3 bases: TGTGCCACCAGCAACGACAGGGGGAAGCAGCCCCAGCATTTT.

The chain carries TRBV28 and TRBJ1-2, with TRBD1 matching over 7 bases. CDR3 length equals 14 residues. The germline V gene encodes CDR1 MDHEN and CDR2 SYDVKM. After removal of 6 bases from V and 0 bases from J, the junction contained 4 bases not matched to a gene. In DNA, the CDR3 is TGTGCCAGCAGCTACAGGGGAGCTAACTATGGCTACACCTTC. Translated: CASSYRGANYGYTF.

This chain connects TRBV7-9 to TRBJ1-5, with D uncertain. The CDR3 length is 13 residues. CDR1 and CDR2 from the germline V gene are SEHNR and FQNEAQ (reference sequence). With 5 bases removed from V and 5 bases from J, the gap between germline ends came to 10 bases. The CDR3 sequence is CASSLSPDQPQHF. CDR3 coding DNA: TGTGCCAGCAGCCTTTCGCCGGATCAGCCCCAGCATTTT.

This clone was found once. The CDR3 region has the DNA TGTGCCAGCAGGGGACAGGGGGGAGCATACGAGCAGTACTTC. Protein product: CASRGQGGAYEQYF. The chain is built from TRBV6-6 and TRBJ2-7, with 11 bases lining up with TRBD1. The CDR3 is 14 residues long. Trimming cost V 6 bases and J 4 bases; bases outside gene matches: 5. Germline V gives CDR1 MNHNY, CDR2 SVGAGI (reference sequence).

The chain links TRBV11-3 to TRBJ2-2; TRBD2 agrees at 8 bases. The CDR3 totals 15 residues. Per germline, CDR1 SGHNT and CDR2 YENEEA. Germline trimming cut 3 bases from V and 2 bases from J; bases unmatched to any gene: 2. The DNA for the CDR3 is TGTGCCAGCAGCTTTAGCGGGACTAACACCGGGGAGCTGTTTTTT. It encodes CASSFSGTNTGELFF.

V usage is TRBV7-2 and J usage is TRBJ1-6, with D perhaps matching TRBD1 (5 bases). Germline CDR1 reads SGHTA; CDR2 reads FQGNSA. V lost 1 base, J lost 0 bases, and 10 bases lay in between. The CDR3 is 17 residues long. CDR3 residues: CASSLVGASSYNSPLHF. DNA of the CDR3: TGTGCCAGCAGCTTAGTTGGGGCGAGCTCCTATAATTCACCCCTCCACTTT.

V gene TRBV19 combines with J gene TRBJ2-3, with D tentatively TRBD1 (7 bases). Per the germline V gene, CDR1 is LNHDA and CDR2 is SQIVND (reference sequence). This CDR3 has 13 amino acids. V was trimmed by 5 bases and J by 6 bases, leaving 12 bases between them. The CDR3 DNA sequence: TGTGCCAGTAGTTCTCCAGGGGGGGATACGCAGTATTTT. Encoded protein: CASSSPGGDTQYF.

The V and J genes are TRBV9 and TRBJ2-7; 9 bases are a match to TRBD2. With V trimmed by 3 bases and J by 4 bases, 8 bases remained unmatched. The CDR3 covers 15 residues. Germline assignment: CDR1 SGDLS and CDR2 YYNGEE. As DNA, the CDR3 is TGTGCCAGCAGCGAGGGGGTAGCGGGAGAGTACGAGCAGTACTTC. Its translation is CASSEGVAGEYEQYF.

CDR3 coding DNA: TGTGCCAGCAGCCCGGGACAGGGGGCGCTCGGCTACACCTTC. Its protein is CASSPGQGALGYTF. This sequence joins TRBV11-2 and TRBJ1-2, with 12 nucleotides matching TRBD1. J gave up 8 bases and V 5 bases, and 6 bases lay outside the gene matches. This CDR3 is 14 amino acids long. Germline V gives CDR1 SGHAT, CDR2 FQNNGV.

The chain carries TRBV18 and TRBJ2-2; 11 nucleotides align to TRBD2. Trimming cost V 3 bases and J 5 bases; bases outside gene matches: 8. The germline CDR1 and CDR2 sequences are KGHSH and LQKENI. The length of the CDR3 is 17 residues. CDR3 region: CASSPLLTSGSTGELFF. The DNA of the CDR3 is TGTGCCAGCTCACCCCTTCTCACTAGCGGGAGTACCGGGGAGCTGTTTTTT.

The V gene is TRBV20-1, the J gene TRBJ2-7, with TRBD2 identical over 9 bases. The J segment lost 6 bases and the V segment lost 3 bases, leaving 9 bases of the junction unmatched. The CDR3 has 14 residues. In germline, CDR1 is DFQATT, CDR2 SNEGSKA (reference sequence). CDR3 bases: TGCAGTGCTAGTGGCGGGAGGGCGATCGCCGAGCAGTACTTC. Its protein product is CSASGGRAIAEQYF.

This chain uses TRBV6-5 with TRBJ1-4; D ambiguous. V gave up 6 bases and J gave up 6 bases, with 11 bases separating them. This CDR3 is 13 amino acids long. From germline, CDR1 is MNHEY and CDR2 SVGAGI. The CDR3 here is CASRLSSDEKLFF. In DNA, the CDR3 is TGTGCCAGCAGATTGTCCTCGGATGAAAAACTGTTTTTT.